This section outlines one T cell receptor (beta chain) sequence together with its context. The data were taken from a study of blood T cells in healthy people across ages. V was shortened by 0 bases and J by 7 bases, with 15 bases between the two germline ends. The CDR3 extends over 15 amino acids. Germline V gene sequence: CDR1 MNHEY, CDR2 SVGAGI. The second PCR ran roughly 7 to 11 cycles with a sample-barcoded 5' primer and J-beta primers. TCRdb itself ran the 5' RACE reads through MiXCR, one entry per CDR3 protein. The table includes roughly 1,700,000 distinct CDR3 sequences, 28% detected once. The chain employs TRBV6-5 and TRBJ1-1, with D possibly matching TRBD1 (6 bases). What was sequenced was blood. The receptor's source is a young woman in good health. The CDR3 DNA reads as TGTGCCAGCAGTTACTCTGCGACAGGCGCGTTTGAAGCTTTCTTT. Translated: CASSYSATGAFEAFF.